This TCR beta chain was observed in a study of response to subunit inactivated influenza vaccine. Study outcomes and limitations: Authors suggested that a seasonal influenza vaccination recruits few new T cells each time.

Germline CDR1 reads MNHEY; CDR2 reads SVGAGI. CDR3 length: 15 amino acids. Trimming left V 2 bases short and J 8 bases short, with 16 bases between. A single record per CDR3 protein comes from TCRdb applying MiXCR to the RT-PCR reads. The sample lists 700,000 to 800,000 distinct CDR3 sequences, about 18% occurring once. This clonotype was seen many times. Its matching antigen is unknown. This specimen consisted of PBMCs from blood, obtained about 5 days after vaccination. J is TRBJ2-1 and V is TRBV6-5, with D possibly matching TRBD1 (6 bases). The sequence was obtained from a man in his fifties who received an inactivated influenza vaccine. CDR3 nucleotides: TGTGCCAGCAGTTACGGGGGAATGGGACAATATGAGCAGTTCTTC. Translating gives CASSYGGMGQYEQFF.